These 8 T cell receptor beta chains originate from one sample sequenced in a study of control samples from healthy donors and cancer patients. Repertoires were generated with immunoSEQ multiplex PCR, while TCRdb's copy carries only in-frame clones and drops some. The repertoire includes tens of thousands of clones, over 75% of them detected once, and 2% to 2.5% sits in the top ten. The sequenced sample was PBMCs. The receptor source for this set is a woman in her forties or fifties with head and neck cancer.

The V and J genes are TRBV27 and TRBJ1-2; unclear D gene. CDR1 MNHEY and CDR2 SMNVEV come from the germline V gene (reference sequence). Trimming cost V 5 bases and J 8 bases, with 15 bases left between them. CDR3 length: 13 amino acids. CDR3 sequence (DNA): TGTGCCAGCAGTCCCCAGAAAATCGGAGGCTACACCTTC. Its translation is CASSPQKIGGYTF.

The J gene is TRBJ2-1, the V gene TRBV5-1, with TRBD2 identical over 12 bases. Germline loops: CDR1 SGHRS, CDR2 YFSETQ. CDR3 length: 14 amino acids. V lost 4 bases, J lost 5 bases, and 1 base stayed unmatched. Here the CDR3 reads CASSRLAGDNEQFF. CDR3 sequence (DNA): TGCGCCAGCAGCCGACTAGCGGGGGACAATGAGCAGTTCTTC.

V is TRBV7-8 and J is TRBJ2-7; D remains unclear. Germline-derived CDR1 and CDR2 are SGHVS and FQNEAQ. Trimming stripped 2 bases from V and 9 bases from J, with 17 bases between. This CDR3 has 14 residues. The CDR3 nucleotides are TGTGCCAGCAGCTTACTTTCAGGAGTTTTCTCGCAGTACTTC. It yields the protein CASSLLSGVFSQYF.

The gene calls are TRBV6-2 or TRBV6-3 and TRBJ2-3; no definite D call. Germline CDR1 reads MNHEY; CDR2 reads SVGEGT. The V end was cut by 6 bases, the J end by 6 bases, with 13 bases between. The CDR3 runs to 13 residues. The CDR3 region is CASSSASWDTQYF. For the CDR3, the DNA is TGTGCCAGCAGCAGCGCTTCTTGGGATACGCAGTATTTT.

This clone was picked up one time. The chain uses TRBV18 and TRBJ2-1, with 7 bases matching TRBD2. Germline-derived CDR1 and CDR2 are KGHSH and LQKENI. The ends lost 0 bases at V and 4 bases at J; junction bases unmatched: 9. The CDR3 spans 17 residues. The CDR3 sequence is CASSPPAGGGTYNEQFF. CDR3 bases: TGTGCCAGCTCACCACCGGCAGGCGGGGGAACTTACAATGAGCAGTTCTTC.

The chain carries TRBV9 and TRBJ2-2, with TRBD1 matching 10 bases. The germline gives CDR1 SGDLS, CDR2 YYNGEE. The CDR3 covers 16 residues. Germline trimming cut 4 bases from V and 3 bases from J; bases unmatched to any gene: 6. In DNA form, the CDR3 reads TGTGCCAGCAGCTCCCATGGGACAGGGGACACCGGGGAGCTGTTTTTT. It encodes CASSSHGTGDTGELFF.

This rearrangement joins TRBV4-1 to TRBJ2-7, with D possibly being TRBD1 (5 bases). The CDR3 totals 15 residues. Trimming removed 1 base at V and 2 bases at J, with 12 bases between. The germline CDR1 and CDR2 sequences are MGHRA and YSYEKL. The CDR3 sequence: CASSQAPAGTYEQYF. Here the CDR3 DNA reads TGCGCCAGCAGCCAAGCCCCGGCAGGGACCTACGAGCAGTACTTC.

The chain employs TRBV10-1 and TRBJ2-1; 8 positions match TRBD2. V lost 3 bases to trimming and J lost 1 base; unmatched junction nucleotides: 5. The CDR3 contains 16 residues. Germline CDR1 is WNHNN and CDR2 is SYGVQD (reference sequence). DNA for the CDR3: TGCGCCAGCAGTGATCATACGGGGGGGTCCTACAATGAGCAGTTCTTC. The encoded protein is CASSDHTGGSYNEQFF.